The clone carrying this T cell receptor beta chain was observed once. As handled by the study authors: Using reference gene primer amplification, nucleated cell counts were estimated. The method was immunoSEQ multiplex PCR; TCRdb's version includes in-frame clones alone and lacks a portion of them. V and J calls and clone size follow that table, whereas D and trimming were derived from the DNA. The sample lists about 400,000 clones, less than 90% occurring once. The data stem from a study of blood T cell repertoires in COVID-19. Germline V lookup: CDR1 MNHEY, CDR2 SVGEGT. This CDR3 region has 13 residues. The junction had 9 bases not matched to a gene; V was cut back by 6 bases and J by 8 bases.

The rearrangement uses TRBV6-2 or TRBV6-3 and TRBJ1-2; 7 nucleotides line up with TRBD1. This clonotype originated in a woman aged 60-75 years with COVID-19, enrolled during active disease. Sequenced sample: peripheral blood. CDR3 residues: CASSRGQARGYTF. The CDR3 nucleotides are TGTGCCAGCAGCCGAGGACAGGCCCGGGGCTACACCTTC.